This T cell receptor (beta chain) was identified during a study of T-cell memory formation after mild COVID-19. Study-level results: Clones shrinking between day 15 and 85 showed a balanced CD4/CD8 split, and those that grew later tilted toward CD4+. Pre-infection memory held some responding clones, suggesting pre-existing cross-reactive T cells responded.

A 5'RACE reaction primed in the constant segment made cDNA libraries of TCR alpha and TCR beta, and these carried sample barcodes and UMIs. TCRdb recomputed calls from the 5' RACE reads with MiXCR, one row per CDR3 protein. The sample records approximately 570,000 distinct CDR3 sequences, roughly 17% being singletons. In its sample, this clonotype was seen many times. Its antigen remains unknown. Germline values: CDR1 LGHNA, CDR2 YSLEER. The CDR3 length is 16 residues. Trimming at V came to 0 bases and at J to 6 bases, leaving 10 bases not matched to a gene. The sequence came from an adult woman who had mild COVID-19 (a few samples of this study predate the infection). Cell type and time point are not known. This sequence joins TRBV4-3 and TRBJ2-7; 8 nucleotides agree with TRBD1. Sample: PBMCs or a T cell subset sorted from them (not recorded which). CDR3 DNA: TGCGCCAGCAGCCAAGACAGGACAGGGAATATGGGCGAGCAGTACTTC. This gives the protein CASSQDRTGNMGEQYF.